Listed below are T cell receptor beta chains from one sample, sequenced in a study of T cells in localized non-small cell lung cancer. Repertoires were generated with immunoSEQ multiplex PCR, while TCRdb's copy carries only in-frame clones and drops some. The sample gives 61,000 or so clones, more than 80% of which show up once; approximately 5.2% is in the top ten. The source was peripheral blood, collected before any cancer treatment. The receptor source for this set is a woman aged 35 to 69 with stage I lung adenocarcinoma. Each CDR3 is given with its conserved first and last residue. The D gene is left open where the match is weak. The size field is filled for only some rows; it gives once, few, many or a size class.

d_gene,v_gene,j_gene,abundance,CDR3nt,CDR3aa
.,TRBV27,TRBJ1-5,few,TGTGCCAGCAAGCGGGGGCTCAATCAGCCCCAGCATTTT,CASKRGLNQPQHF
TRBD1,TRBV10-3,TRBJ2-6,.,TGTGCCGCCCGGACAGGGGGGAGCTCTGGGGCCAACGTCCTGACTTTC,CAARTGGSSGANVLTF
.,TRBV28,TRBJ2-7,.,TGTGCCAGCAGTTTAGGCGGAATTGGGGGGACCGAGCAGTACTTC,CASSLGGIGGTEQYF
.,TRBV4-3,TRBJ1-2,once,TGCGCCAGCAGCCAAGATCCAGGTCAGCCCTATGGCTACACCTTC,CASSQDPGQPYGYTF
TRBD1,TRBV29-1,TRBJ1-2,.,TGCAGCGTTGTAGGCAGGGGGAGTGGCTACACCTTC,CSVVGRGSGYTF
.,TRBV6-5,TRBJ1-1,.,TGTGCCAGCAGTTACTTTGCCCAGGGGATGAACACTGAAGCTTTCTTT,CASSYFAQGMNTEAFF
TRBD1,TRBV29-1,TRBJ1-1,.,TGCAGCGCCGACAGGGGGCTCGCGGCTTTCTTT,CSADRGLAAFF
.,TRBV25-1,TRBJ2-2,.,TGTGCCAGCAGTGCTGCGGGAACCGGGGAGCTGTTTTTT,CASSAAGTGELFF
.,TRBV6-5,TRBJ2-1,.,TGTGCCAGCGCTCCCCCGCGGGTAGGAGGTGAGCAGTTCTTC,CASAPPRVGGEQFF
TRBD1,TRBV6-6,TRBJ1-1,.,TGTGCCAGCAGTTACGGGACAGGGGCTAATGAAGCTTTCTTT,CASSYGTGANEAFF
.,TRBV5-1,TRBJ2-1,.,TGCGCCAGCAGCTTGGGGCAGGGTTCGACTAACGAGCAGTTCTTC,CASSLGQGSTNEQFF
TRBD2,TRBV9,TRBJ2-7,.,TGTGCCAGCAGCGTAAGCGGGAGCGGGGGGCCGTACGAGCAGTACTTC,CASSVSGSGGPYEQYF
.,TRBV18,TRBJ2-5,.,TGTGCCAGCTCACCCAACGGAGAGACCCAGTACTTC,CASSPNGETQYF
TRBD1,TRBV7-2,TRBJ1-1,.,TGTGCCAGCAGCTTAGAGACAGGGCGGGACACTGAAGCTTTCTTT,CASSLETGRDTEAFF
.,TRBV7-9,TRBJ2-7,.,TGTGCCAGCAGCTTACTCGGACAGTCCTACGAGCAGTACTTC,CASSLLGQSYEQYF
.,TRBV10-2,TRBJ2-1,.,TGCGCCAGCAGTGAGACAACCGGACCAAGCGGCAATGAGCAGTTCTTC,CASSETTGPSGNEQFF
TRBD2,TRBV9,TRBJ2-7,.,TGTGCCAGCAGCGTAGACGCGGGGGGTTACTACGAGCAGTACTTC,CASSVDAGGYYEQYF
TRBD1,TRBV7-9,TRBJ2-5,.,TGTGCCAGCAGCCGGACAGGGGCTAAGTGGGAGACCCAGTACTTC,CASSRTGAKWETQYF
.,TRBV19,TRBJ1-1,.,TGTGCCAGTAGTACAAGGACGGGAAACACTGAAGCTTTCTTT,CASSTRTGNTEAFF
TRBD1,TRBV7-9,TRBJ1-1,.,TGTGCCAGCAGCTATACAGGGGGAGTGGGCGGGCACACTGAAGCTTTCTTT,CASSYTGGVGGHTEAFF
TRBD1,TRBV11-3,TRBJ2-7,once,TGTGCCAGCAGCCCAAGACAGGGTTCCTACGAGCAGTACTTC,CASSPRQGSYEQYF
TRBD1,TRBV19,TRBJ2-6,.,TGTGCCAGTAGCTCCACAGGGGCTGGGGCCAACGTCCTGACTTTC,CASSSTGAGANVLTF
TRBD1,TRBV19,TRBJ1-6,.,TGTGCCAGTAGAGAAACAGGGGGCCGAAATAATTCACCCCTCCACTTT,CASRETGGRNNSPLHF
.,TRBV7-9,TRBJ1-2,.,TGTGCCAGCAGCTCCCCCGGGTCCCTCTCGTTAGGCTACACCTTC,CASSSPGSLSLGYTF
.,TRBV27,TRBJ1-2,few,TGTGCCAGCAGTTTAACCCCGGGGTACTCTAACTATGGCTACACCTTC,CASSLTPGYSNYGYTF
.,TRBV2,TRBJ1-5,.,TGTGCCAGCAGTGAACAGGGGTTTTTACAGCCCCAGCATTTT,CASSEQGFLQPQHF
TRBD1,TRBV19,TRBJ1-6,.,TGTGCCAGTAGTACCGGGACAGGGGTTTCACCCCTCCACTTT,CASSTGTGVSPLHF
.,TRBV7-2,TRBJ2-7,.,TGTGCCAGCAGCTTACGTAGTCGGGGGTTAAAGCCCTACGAGCAGTACTTC,CASSLRSRGLKPYEQYF
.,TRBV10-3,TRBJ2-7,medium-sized,TGTGCCATCAGTGAATCGGGGCAGGGTTCGGACGAGCAGTACTTC,CAISESGQGSDEQYF
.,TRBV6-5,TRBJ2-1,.,TGTGCCAGCAGTCGACTCTCGGAGCAGTTCTTC,CASSRLSEQFF
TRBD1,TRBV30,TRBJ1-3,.,TGTGCCTGGAGCCAGACAGGGGCTGGAAACACCATATATTTT,CAWSQTGAGNTIYF
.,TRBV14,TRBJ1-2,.,TGTGCCAGCAGCCAAGTAGGAGTGAACTATTATGGCTACACCTTC,CASSQVGVNYYGYTF
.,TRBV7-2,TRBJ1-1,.,TGTGCCAGCAGCGCGTTTGGAGAGGCTTTCTTT,CASSAFGEAFF
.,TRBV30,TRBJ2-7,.,TGTGCCTACCAGTGGGGAACCAACTCCTACGAGCAGTACTTC,CAYQWGTNSYEQYF
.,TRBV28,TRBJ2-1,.,TGTGCCAGCAGTTCGGGGTCGCGTTACAATGAGCAGTTCTTC,CASSSGSRYNEQFF
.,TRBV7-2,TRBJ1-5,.,TGTGCCAGCAGCCGAGGTGTGGGGGGCATTCAGCCCCAGCATTTT,CASSRGVGGIQPQHF
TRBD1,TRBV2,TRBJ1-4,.,TGTGCCAGCAGTCCACCGGGACAGGGGATTGAAAAACTGTTTTTT,CASSPPGQGIEKLFF
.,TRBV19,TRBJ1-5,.,TGTGCCAGTAGTATTCGGCAGGGTAGTAGCAATCAGCCCCAGCATTTT,CASSIRQGSSNQPQHF
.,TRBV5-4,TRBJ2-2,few,TGTGCCAGCAGCCAGGTCAACACCGGGGAGCTGTTTTTT,CASSQVNTGELFF
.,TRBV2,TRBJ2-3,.,TGTGCCAGCAGTCGGGGTTACGATACGCAGTATTTT,CASSRGYDTQYF
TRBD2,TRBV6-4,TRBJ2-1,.,TGTGCCAGCAGTGACCGGACTAGCGGGGGGGCTGAGCAGTTCTTC,CASSDRTSGGAEQFF
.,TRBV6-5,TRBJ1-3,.,TGTGCCAGCAGTCCCTCCCGGGACCCGGGAAACACCATATATTTT,CASSPSRDPGNTIYF
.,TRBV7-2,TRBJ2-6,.,TGTGCCAGCAGCCGCGACTGGGCCAACGTCCTGACTTTC,CASSRDWANVLTF
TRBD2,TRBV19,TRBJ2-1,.,TGTGCCAGTAGTCAGCGGGGGGCCGAATTCTACAATGAGCAGTTCTTC,CASSQRGAEFYNEQFF
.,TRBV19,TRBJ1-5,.,TGTGCCAGTAGTCCCGACGAAAGCAATCAGCCCCAGCATTTT,CASSPDESNQPQHF
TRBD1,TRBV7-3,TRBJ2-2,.,TGTGCCAGCAGCCAGGGGGCTGGTGGCGCCGGGGAGCTGTTTTTT,CASSQGAGGAGELFF
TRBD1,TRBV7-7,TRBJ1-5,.,TGTGCTAGCAGCGGACGGGACAGGGGACATAGCAATCAGCCCCAGCATTTT,CASSGRDRGHSNQPQHF
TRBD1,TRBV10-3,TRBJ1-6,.,TGTGCCATCAGTGCCACCGGGACAGACAATTCACCCCTCCACTTT,CAISATGTDNSPLHF
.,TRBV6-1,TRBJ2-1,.,TGTGCCAGCAGTGAGCGGCCCAACAGGGACGAGCAGTTCTTC,CASSERPNRDEQFF
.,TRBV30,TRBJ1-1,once,TGTGCCTGGAGCCCAGGAATGCTGAACACTGAAGCTTTCTTT,CAWSPGMLNTEAFF
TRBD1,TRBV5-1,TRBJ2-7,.,TGCGCCAGCAGCCCCTACGGGACAGACTACGAGCAGTACTTC,CASSPYGTDYEQYF
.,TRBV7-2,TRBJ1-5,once,TGTGCCAGCAGCCCCATAGGAGGGTCAAATAGCAATCAGCCCCAGCATTTT,CASSPIGGSNSNQPQHF
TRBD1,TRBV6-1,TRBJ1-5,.,TGTGCCAGTCACAGGGGACCGAATCAGCCCCAGCATTTT,CASHRGPNQPQHF
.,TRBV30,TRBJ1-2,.,TGTGCCTGGAGTCGTTCTCACCTGGGCGCTCTAGGAGGCTACACCTTC,CAWSRSHLGALGGYTF
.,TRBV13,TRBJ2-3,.,TGTGCCAGCAGCCCGGACTTGAACACAGATACGCAGTATTTT,CASSPDLNTDTQYF
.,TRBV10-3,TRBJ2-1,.,TGTGCCATCACCCGGGATTCTGGACATGAGCAGTTCTTC,CAITRDSGHEQFF
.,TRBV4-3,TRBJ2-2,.,TGCGCCAGCAGCCAAGATCCCCGGGTCGGCGGGGAGCTGTTTTTT,CASSQDPRVGGELFF
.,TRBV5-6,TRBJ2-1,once,TGTGCCAGCAGCTTGGTGGCAGGGTGGGACGTCAATGAGCAGTTCTTC,CASSLVAGWDVNEQFF